These 27 T cell receptor beta chains share one sample of origin, sequenced in a study of blood T cell dynamics during melanoma immunotherapy. Sequencing was performed with immunoSEQ multiplex PCR; in TCRdb, only in-frame clones are kept and a portion is missing. The table shows roughly 7,000 clones, with roughly 84% occurring only once. Time point meaning: week 3, after first cycle of checkpoint inhibitor. The material was blood, obtained from a patient treated with checkpoint blockade. The receptors here all came from a human donor with melanoma. Some clones in this sample may be carry-over from other donors' samples.

This chain links TRBV11-3 with TRBJ1-1, with TRBD1 as a possible D gene (5 bases). Trimming pared 4 bases from V and 0 bases from J, leaving 12 bases between. The CDR3 length is 15 residues. CDR1 and CDR2 from the germline V gene are SGHNT and YENEEA. Written as DNA, the CDR3 is TGTGCCAGCAGCTGGGAAAGACAGTTGAACACTGAAGCTTTCTTT. Residues: CASSWERQLNTEAFF.

The chain joins TRBV30 to TRBJ2-7; 9 bases match TRBD1. With 1 base clipped from V and 2 bases from J, the junction kept 6 bases outside the gene matches. CDR1 is GTSNPN and CDR2 is SVGIG in the germline V gene (reference sequence). The CDR3 length is 15 residues. This CDR3 is CAWSGEGQGPYEQYF. The CDR3 DNA is TGTGCCTGGAGTGGAGAGGGACAGGGCCCCTACGAGCAGTACTTC.

With regard to this clone: Different DNA sequences within this sample yield the same CDR3. The chain employs TRBV5-6 and TRBJ2-1; 8 bases agree with TRBD1. The CDR3 contains 17 residues. Per the germline V gene, CDR1 is SGHDT and CDR2 is YYEEEE. V trimming: 2 bases; J trimming: 4 bases; junction bases outside the gene matches: 11. The CDR3, as DNA: TGTGCCAGCAGCTTACCGCAGGGGGCTGTCCAGTACAATGAGCAGTTCTTC. Protein sequence: CASSLPQGAVQYNEQFF.

The chain combines TRBV27 with TRBJ1-1; D unresolved. The CDR3 sequence is 15 residues long. V gave up 6 bases and J gave up 1 base, with 15 bases separating them. The germline V gene encodes CDR1 MNHEY and CDR2 SMNVEV (reference sequence). CDR3 DNA sequence: TGTGCCAGCAGCGCCATAAGGGCCGAGAACACTGAAGCTTTCTTT. Amino acid sequence: CASSAIRAENTEAFF.

J is TRBJ2-7 and V is TRBV5-6, with D tentatively TRBD1 (5 bases). The CDR3 runs 14 residues. Deletions cut 4 bases from V and 0 bases from J, with 11 bases between. The germline V gene has CDR1 SGHDT and CDR2 YYEEEE. The CDR3 here is CASSPDRLSYEQYF. For the CDR3, the DNA is TGTGCCAGCAGCCCTGACAGACTCTCCTACGAGCAGTACTTC.

The chain employs TRBV7-2 and TRBJ2-7, with D hard to call. Germline lookup yields CDR1 SGHTA and CDR2 FQGNSA. V dropped 1 base and J dropped 3 bases, with 7 bases sitting between them. This CDR3 spans 13 amino acids. The CDR3 protein is CASSLETFYEQYF. The CDR3 DNA reads TGTGCCAGCAGCTTAGAGACTTTCTACGAGCAGTACTTC.

This chain connects TRBV5-6 to TRBJ2-1; 12 positions match TRBD2. Germline values: CDR1 SGHDT, CDR2 YYEEEE. With 4 bases clipped from V and 7 bases from J, the junction kept 3 bases outside the gene matches. CDR3 length: 14 residues. DNA of the CDR3: TGTGCCAGCAGCCTAGCGGGGGGGAATAATGAGCAGTTCTTC. This sequence encodes CASSLAGGNNEQFF.

The rearrangement links TRBV11-1 to TRBJ2-5; 9 nucleotides agree with TRBD1. The DNA end is a closer match to TRBJ2-7, so the J assignment may be wrong. This CDR3 is 16 amino acids long. CDR1 is SGHAT, CDR2 FQDESV, per germline (reference sequence). The CDR3: CASSFAGQGISHEQYF. CDR3 in DNA: TGTGCCAGCAGCTTCGCCGGACAGGGGATATCCCACGAGCAGTACTTC.

The J gene is TRBJ2-7, the V gene TRBV6-5, with D possibly matching TRBD2 (5 bases). Deletions cut 0 bases from V and 3 bases from J, with 12 bases between. CDR1 is MNHEY and CDR2 is SVGAGI in the germline V gene. CDR3 length: 15 residues. The chain's CDR3 is CASSYSSRTGYEQYF. CDR3 coding DNA: TGTGCCAGCAGTTACTCGAGCCGGACTGGCTACGAGCAGTACTTC.

This chain links TRBV5-6 with TRBJ1-2; D gene uncertain. The V gene's germline CDR1 is SGHDT and CDR2 YYEEEE. With 5 bases removed from V and 4 bases from J, the gap between germline ends came to 12 bases. The CDR3 spans 13 residues. As DNA, the CDR3 is TGTGCCAGCAGACCGATCGGAGGCTATGGCTACACCTTC. This sequence encodes CASRPIGGYGYTF.

The rearrangement uses TRBV4-3 and TRBJ2-7, with 8 bases matching TRBD1. The CDR3 is 15 residues long. The V and J ends lost 2 bases and 1 base, in that order; junction bases with no gene match: 4. Germline V CDR1 and CDR2: LGHNA, YSLEER. CDR3 region: CASSQLRTGSYEQYF. The CDR3 bases are TGCGCCAGCAGCCAACTTAGGACAGGGTCCTACGAGCAGTACTTC.

The chain is built from TRBV19 and TRBJ1-5; unclear D gene. The germline V gene has CDR1 LNHDA and CDR2 SQIVND (reference sequence). With 10 bases removed from V and 0 bases from J, the gap between germline ends came to 16 bases. This CDR3 has 15 residues. The CDR3 sequence: CATRSGRYSNQPQHF. The CDR3 nucleotides read TGTGCCACCCGAAGTGGACGGTATAGCAATCAGCCCCAGCATTTT.

The V and J genes are TRBV4-2 and TRBJ2-5, with 8 positions matching TRBD2. The CDR3 sequence is 14 residues long. With 2 bases clipped from V and 5 bases from J, the junction kept 4 bases outside the gene matches. The V gene's germline CDR1 is LGHNA and CDR2 YNFKEQ. Written as DNA, the CDR3 is TGTGCCAGCAGCCAAAGTGCGGGGGGTGAGACCCAGTACTTC. It yields the protein CASSQSAGGETQYF.

The rearrangement uses TRBV7-2 and TRBJ1-2; TRBD1 agrees at 12 bases. The germline V gene has CDR1 SGHTA and CDR2 FQGNSA. The CDR3 length is 15 residues. Trimming cost V 5 bases and J 4 bases; bases outside gene matches: 5. CDR3 nucleotides: TGTGCCAGCAGCCCGGGGACAGGGGGCATCTATGGCTACACCTTC. Residues: CASSPGTGGIYGYTF. The entire variable domain, with the rest obtained from reference TRBV7-2 and TRBJ1-2, is as follows: GAGVSQSPSNKVTEKGKDVELRCDPISGHTALYWYRQSLGQGLEFLIYFQGNSAPDKSGLPSDRFSAERTGGSVSTLTIQRTQQEDSAVYLCASSPGTGGIYGYTFGSGTRLTVV.

The rearrangement joins TRBV28 to TRBJ2-2; 10 bases map to TRBD2. The CDR3 sequence is 16 residues long. Germline V gives CDR1 MDHEN, CDR2 SYDVKM. Trimming at V came to 2 bases and at J to 5 bases, leaving 5 bases not matched to a gene. The CDR3 sequence: CASSLKVAGGTGELFF. The CDR3 bases are TGTGCCAGCAGTTTAAAGGTAGCGGGAGGTACCGGGGAGCTGTTTTTT. Supplemented by reference TRBV28 and TRBJ2-2, the full variable domain reads DVKVTQSSRYLVKRTGEKVFLECVQDMDHENMFWYRQDPGLGLRLIYFSYDVKMKEKGDIPEGYSVSREKKERFSLILESASTNQTSMYLCASSLKVAGGTGELFFGEGSRLTVL.

The chain recombines TRBV5-1 with TRBJ2-5; tentative D call: TRBD2 (6 bases). Trimming removed 2 bases from V and 1 base from J, with 9 bases in between. The V gene's germline CDR1 is SGHRS and CDR2 YFSETQ. The CDR3 length is 14 residues. DNA for the CDR3: TGCGCCAGCAGCTTCGGCGGGACCCAAGAGACCCAGTACTTC. It codes for CASSFGGTQETQYF.

J is TRBJ2-7 and V is TRBV5-6, with no clear D. Trimming shortened V by 4 bases and J by 4 bases, and 18 bases separated the two germline ends. The germline gives CDR1 SGHDT, CDR2 YYEEEE. CDR3 length equals 15 residues. CDR3 DNA: TGTGCCAGCAGCGTAAGACCCTCACCCCTATACGAGCAGTACTTC. As protein: CASSVRPSPLYEQYF.

For the CDR3, the DNA is TGTGCCAGCAGCGACCGGGACGCTTCACCCCTCCACTTT. Translated: CASSDRDASPLHF. The rearrangement uses TRBV5-6 and TRBJ1-6; D possibly corresponds to TRBD1 (5 bases). Trimming took off 4 bases at V and 9 bases at J, with 11 bases between the two ends. CDR3 length equals 13 residues. Germline V gives CDR1 SGHDT, CDR2 YYEEEE.

The CDR3 loop reads CASSYGELWDTIYF. Written as DNA, the CDR3 is TGTGCCAGCAGCTACGGGGAGCTCTGGGACACCATATATTTT. V gene TRBV25-1 combines with J gene TRBJ1-3; no definite D call. The CDR3 is 14 amino acids. Per the germline V gene, CDR1 is MGHDK and CDR2 is SYGVNS. The germline V and J ends were trimmed by 6 bases and 8 bases, with 17 bases remaining between them.

This sequence joins TRBV7-2 and TRBJ2-7; 7 positions match TRBD1. V was clipped by 1 base and J by 3 bases; unmatched bases: 6. This CDR3 spans 15 amino acids. Germline V lookup: CDR1 SGHTA, CDR2 FQGNSA. CDR3 loop: CASSLEGQPIYEQYF. The CDR3 nucleotides are TGTGCCAGCAGCTTAGAGGGACAGCCGATCTACGAGCAGTACTTC. Full variable domain (remainder filled in from reference TRBV7-2 and TRBJ2-7): GAGVSQSPSNKVTEKGKDVELRCDPISGHTALYWYRQSLGQGLEFLIYFQGNSAPDKSGLPSDRFSAERTGGSVSTLTIQRTQQEDSAVYLCASSLEGQPIYEQYFGPGTRLTVT.

As for this clone: The junction does not match germline at one end; this may be a read error. This sequence joins TRBV28 and TRBJ1-4; perhaps TRBD1 as D (6 bases). The CDR3 has 15 amino acids. Per the germline V gene, CDR1 is MDHEN and CDR2 is SYDVKM. In nucleotides, the CDR3 is TGTGCCAGCAGTTTAGTTGCAGGGGTCGGTCAGGTATTGGAATTT. Translating gives CASSLVAGVGQVLEF. Filled out from reference TRBV28 and TRBJ1-4, the complete variable domain reads DVKVTQSSRYLVKRTGEKVFLECVQDMDHENMFWYRQDPGLGLRLIYFSYDVKMKEKGDIPEGYSVSREKKERFSLILESASTNQTSMYLCASSLVAGVGQVLEFGSGTQLSVL.

This clone was picked up one time. This rearrangement joins TRBV7-9 to TRBJ1-1, with D hard to call. Germline V gives CDR1 SEHNR, CDR2 FQNEAQ (reference sequence). Deletions cut 3 bases from V and 1 base from J, with 6 bases between. The CDR3 runs 13 residues. This CDR3 reads CASSFEGNTEAFF. Here the CDR3 DNA reads TGTGCCAGCAGCTTCGAGGGGAACACTGAAGCTTTCTTT.

The V call is TRBV28, the J call TRBJ1-1; D perhaps matches TRBD1 (6 bases). CDR1 and CDR2 from the germline V gene are MDHEN and SYDVKM. V lost 6 bases to trimming and J lost 1 base, with 18 bases between them. The CDR3 totals 16 residues. The CDR3 bases are TGTGCCAGCAGCAAAATTCTCCGGGACACGAACACTGAAGCTTTCTTT. Translated, it gives CASSKILRDTNTEAFF.

V is TRBV19 and J is TRBJ2-6; 8 positions match TRBD2. Trimming cost V 3 bases and J 4 bases; bases outside gene matches: 8. The CDR3 contains 17 residues. Germline CDR1 and CDR2: LNHDA and SQIVND (reference sequence). CDR3 sequence: CASSITGGASGANVLTF. The DNA for the CDR3 is TGTGCCAGTAGTATTACGGGGGGGGCTTCAGGGGCCAACGTCCTGACTTTC.

This clone turned up a few times. This sequence joins TRBV10-3 and TRBJ2-5, with 7 bases matching TRBD1. CDR3 size: 15 residues. The germline V gene encodes CDR1 ENHRY and CDR2 SYGVKD. Trimming removed 3 bases from V and 5 bases from J; junction bases left unmatched: 9. The CDR3 loop is CAISENPGQPETQYF. CDR3 DNA: TGTGCCATCAGTGAAAATCCGGGACAGCCGGAGACCCAGTACTTC.

The J gene is TRBJ2-6, the V gene TRBV7-3; D gene unclear. The germline CDR1 and CDR2 sequences are SGHTA and FQGTGA. V was cut by 8 bases and J by 4 bases, with 9 bases left in between. The CDR3 has 13 amino acids. This chain's CDR3 is CASRNLGANVLTF. Here the CDR3 DNA reads TGTGCCAGCCGCAACTTGGGGGCCAACGTCCTGACTTTC.

V is TRBV6-1 and J is TRBJ2-1; D not resolved. V was shortened by 0 bases and J by 7 bases, with 16 bases between the two germline ends. Germline assignment: CDR1 MNHNS and CDR2 SASEGT. This CDR3 comprises 16 residues. The CDR3 spells CASSEAWSTSWNEQFF. The CDR3 DNA reads as TGTGCCAGCAGTGAAGCGTGGTCCACGTCTTGGAATGAGCAGTTCTTC.